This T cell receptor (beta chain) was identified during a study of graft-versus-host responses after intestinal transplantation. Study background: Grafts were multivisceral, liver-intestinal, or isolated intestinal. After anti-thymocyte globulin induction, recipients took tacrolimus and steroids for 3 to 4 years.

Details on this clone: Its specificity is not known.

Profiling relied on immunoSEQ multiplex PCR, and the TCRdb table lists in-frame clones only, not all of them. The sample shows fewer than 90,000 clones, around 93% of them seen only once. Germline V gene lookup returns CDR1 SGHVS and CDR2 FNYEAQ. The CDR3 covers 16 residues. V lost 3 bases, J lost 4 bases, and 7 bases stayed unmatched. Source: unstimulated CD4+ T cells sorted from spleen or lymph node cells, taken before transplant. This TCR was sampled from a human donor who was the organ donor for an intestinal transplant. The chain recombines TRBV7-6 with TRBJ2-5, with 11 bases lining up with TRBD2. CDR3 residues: CASSFQASGGPETQYF. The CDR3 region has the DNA TGTGCCAGCAGCTTCCAGGCTAGCGGGGGGCCAGAGACCCAGTACTTC.